The 16 T cell receptor beta chains below all came from one sample that was sequenced in a study of cytomegalovirus exposure and HLA in healthy donors. PCR employed 60 Vbeta and 13 Jbeta primers. Assay used: immunoSEQ multiplex PCR; TCRdb lists only in-frame clones, some missing. Of approximately 280,000 clones listed, about 87% are singletons. The sample consisted of PBMCs. These receptor sequences come from a woman aged 18-29 years in good health and CMV-seronegative.

Only one count was recorded for this clone. The chain joins TRBV5-1 to TRBJ1-6; no definite D call. CDR1 is SGHRS, CDR2 YFSETQ, per germline. The CDR3 contains 16 residues. Trimming stripped 0 bases from V and 0 bases from J, with 7 bases between. The CDR3 DNA is TGCGCCAGCAGCTTGGCGGGTAGCTCCTATAATTCACCCCTCCACTTT. Its protein is CASSLAGSSYNSPLHF.

The chain links TRBV27 to TRBJ2-1; TRBD1 is a possible D gene (6 bases). Germline V gene lookup returns CDR1 MNHEY and CDR2 SMNVEV (reference sequence). The CDR3 has 12 amino acids. V was shortened by 1 base and J by 10 bases, with 8 bases between the two germline ends. CDR3 residues: CASSLWGQEQFF. The CDR3 DNA reads TGTGCCAGCAGTTTATGGGGGCAAGAGCAGTTCTTC.

The chain joins TRBV6-5 to TRBJ2-1; D gene unclear. The length of the CDR3 is 13 residues. Trimming took off 6 bases at V and 9 bases at J, with 15 bases between the two ends. The germline V gene encodes CDR1 MNHEY and CDR2 SVGAGI. CDR3 sequence (DNA): TGTGCCAGCAGACGAGCCATCGGCGGTGAGCAGTTCTTC. Its translation is CASRRAIGGEQFF.

The CDR3 loop is CASSPWAGLNTEAFF. The CDR3 coding sequence is TGTGCCAGCAGCCCTTGGGCAGGGCTGAACACTGAAGCTTTCTTT. The chain couples TRBV14 to TRBJ1-1, with a tentative D call TRBD1 (5 bases). Germline V gives CDR1 SGHDN, CDR2 FVKESK. The V end was cut by 4 bases, the J end by 0 bases, with 12 bases between. There are 15 residues in the CDR3. The whole variable domain, filled in from reference TRBV14 and TRBJ1-1, reads EAGVTQFPSHSVIEKGQTVTLRCDPISGHDNLYWYRRVMGKEIKFLLHFVKESKQDESGMPNNRFLAERTGGTYSTLKVQPAELEDSGVYFCASSPWAGLNTEAFFGQGTRLTVV.

This clone was observed a single time. This chain links TRBV4-1 with TRBJ2-7, with TRBD2 matching over 8 bases. This CDR3 contains 16 residues. Germline V gene lookup returns CDR1 MGHRA and CDR2 YSYEKL. Unmatched junction bases numbered 9, after V lost 3 bases and J lost 2 bases. The CDR3 loop is CASSQPRAGAAYEQYF. The DNA for the CDR3 is TGCGCCAGCAGCCAGCCTCGAGCGGGGGCCGCCTACGAGCAGTACTTC.

The chain uses TRBV11-2 and TRBJ1-3; TRBD1 agrees at 9 bases. The CDR3 runs to 16 residues. V shed 5 bases, J shed 4 bases, and the junction held 9 bases outside the gene matches. From germline, CDR1 is SGHAT and CDR2 FQNNGV. As DNA, the CDR3 is TGTGCCAGCAGCACCCCGGACAGGGGAGCCGGAAACACCATATATTTT. This translates into CASSTPDRGAGNTIYF.

This clone was seen once. The V and J genes are TRBV11-2 and TRBJ2-1, with 7 bases that match TRBD1. The CDR3 sequence is 16 residues long. Trimming at V came to 5 bases and at J to 3 bases, leaving 10 bases not matched to a gene. Germline V gives CDR1 SGHAT, CDR2 FQNNGV. The CDR3 bases are TGTGCCAGCAGCCCATGGACAGGAACTAACTACAATGAGCAGTTCTTC. Protein sequence: CASSPWTGTNYNEQFF.

The CDR3 region is CASSPRRLDQETQYF. The DNA for the CDR3 is TGTGCCAGCTCACCTAGAAGACTGGATCAAGAGACCCAGTACTTC. The chain links TRBV18 to TRBJ2-5; no clear D gene. Deletions cut 3 bases from V and 2 bases from J, with 13 bases between. Germline lookup yields CDR1 KGHSH and CDR2 LQKENI. The CDR3 is 15 amino acids.

The table lists this clone with a count of one. V is TRBV5-1 and J is TRBJ2-1; 9 bases map to TRBD2. Trimming at V came to 1 base and at J to 5 bases, leaving 7 bases not matched to a gene. The CDR3 has 16 amino acids. The germline V gene has CDR1 SGHRS and CDR2 YFSETQ. CDR3 sequence: CASSLRAAGGDNEQFF. The CDR3 DNA reads TGCGCCAGCAGCTTGAGGGCAGCGGGGGGTGACAATGAGCAGTTCTTC.

The chain links TRBV9 to TRBJ2-3; weak D call: TRBD2 (6 bases). The CDR3 loop spans 14 amino acids. V lost 4 bases, J lost 0 bases, and 9 bases lay in between. Per germline, CDR1 SGDLS and CDR2 YYNGEE. CDR3 nucleotide sequence: TGTGCCAGCAGCCCTGGGACTAGCACAGATACGCAGTATTTT. Its protein product is CASSPGTSTDTQYF.

The chain joins TRBV10-3 to TRBJ1-1; D may be TRBD1 (5 bases). V was cut by 3 bases and J by 2 bases, with 10 bases left in between. This CDR3 is 14 amino acids long. Germline V CDR1 and CDR2: ENHRY, SYGVKD. CDR3 sequence: CAISEGEGNTEAFF. DNA for the CDR3: TGTGCCATCAGTGAAGGGGAGGGTAACACTGAAGCTTTCTTT.

The chain combines TRBV30 with TRBJ2-7, with TRBD1 as a possible D gene (6 bases). The CDR3 runs to 14 residues. The germline V and J ends were trimmed by 1 base and 3 bases, with 13 bases remaining between them. Germline V lookup: CDR1 GTSNPN, CDR2 SVGIG (reference sequence). The CDR3 loop reads CAWSGGGKLYEQYF. The DNA for the CDR3 is TGTGCCTGGAGTGGAGGGGGAAAACTCTACGAGCAGTACTTC.

The rearrangement links TRBV6-6 to TRBJ1-5, with 8 bases that match TRBD1. With 8 bases clipped from V and 4 bases from J, the junction kept 4 bases outside the gene matches. Germline V gives CDR1 MNHNY, CDR2 SVGAGI (reference sequence). This CDR3 region has 13 residues. In DNA form, the CDR3 reads TGTGCCAGCTGGACAGGGATGAATCAGCCCCAGCATTTT. Amino acid sequence: CASWTGMNQPQHF.

The V gene is TRBV15, the J gene TRBJ1-2, with D unclear. The germline V gene encodes CDR1 LNHNV and CDR2 YYDKDF (reference sequence). The length of the CDR3 is 12 residues. V was shortened by 6 bases and J by 3 bases, with 8 bases between the two germline ends. In DNA form, the CDR3 reads TGTGCCACCAGGCAGGTGGACTATGGCTACACCTTC. It is translated as CATRQVDYGYTF.

V is TRBV4-1 and J is TRBJ2-5; 8 positions match TRBD2. This CDR3 is 15 amino acids long. Trimming at V came to 6 bases and at J to 4 bases, leaving 10 bases not matched to a gene. Per the germline V gene, CDR1 is MGHRA and CDR2 is YSYEKL. In DNA, the CDR3 is TGCGCCAGCAGTTTCCCTGTAGCGGGGTTAGAGACCCAGTACTTC. Translating gives CASSFPVAGLETQYF.

The chain employs TRBV9 and TRBJ2-3; the D is unclear. Between the trimmed V and J ends, which lost 2 bases and 3 bases, there was a span of 7 bases. Per germline, CDR1 SGDLS and CDR2 YYNGEE. This CDR3 comprises 13 residues. CDR3: CASSVPLTDTQYF. DNA for the CDR3: TGTGCCAGCAGCGTCCCCTTGACAGATACGCAGTATTTT.